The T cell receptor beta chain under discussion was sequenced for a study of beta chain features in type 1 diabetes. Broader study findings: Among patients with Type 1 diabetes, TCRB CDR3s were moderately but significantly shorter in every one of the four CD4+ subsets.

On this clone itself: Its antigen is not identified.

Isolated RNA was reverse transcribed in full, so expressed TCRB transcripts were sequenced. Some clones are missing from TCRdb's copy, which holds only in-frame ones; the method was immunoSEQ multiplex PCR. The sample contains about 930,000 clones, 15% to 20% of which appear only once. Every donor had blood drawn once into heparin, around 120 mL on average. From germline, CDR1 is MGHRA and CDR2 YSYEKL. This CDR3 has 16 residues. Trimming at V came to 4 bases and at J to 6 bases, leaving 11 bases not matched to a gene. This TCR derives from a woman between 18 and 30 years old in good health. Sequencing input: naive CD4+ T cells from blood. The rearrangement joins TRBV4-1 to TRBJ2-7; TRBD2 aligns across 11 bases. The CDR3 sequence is CASSPSWVLAGGEQYF. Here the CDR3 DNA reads TGCGCCAGCAGCCCTTCCTGGGTGCTAGCGGGGGGCGAGCAGTACTTC.